These 27 T cell receptor beta chains originate from one sample sequenced in a study of T cells after yellow fever vaccination. TCRdb processed the 5' RACE reads anew with MiXCR; each CDR3 protein has one entry. The sample records 300,000 to 400,000 distinct CDR3 sequences, 8.5% to 10% being singletons. Specimen: PBMCs, collected on the day of the first yellow fever vaccination. Receptors were obtained from a man aged 18 to 35 who received the YFV17D yellow fever vaccine.

This sequence joins TRBV7-6 and TRBJ1-2; tentatively, D is TRBD1 (6 bases). V shed 5 bases and J shed 1 base, with 14 bases lying between them. CDR1 SGHVS and CDR2 FNYEAQ come from the germline V gene. The CDR3 has 15 residues. The CDR3 DNA is TGTGCCAGCAGCCGCGGGGGGCTGAGTAACTATGGCTACACCTTC. This codes for CASSRGGLSNYGYTF.

This clonotype was counted between two and nine times. Written as DNA, the CDR3 is TGTGCCAGCAGCGTAAAAGAGGGCGAGGGGGACGTCACAGATACGCAGTATTTT. Its protein is CASSVKEGEGDVTDTQYF. V usage is TRBV9 and J usage is TRBJ2-3; D possibly corresponds to TRBD1 (6 bases). Germline V gives CDR1 SGDLS, CDR2 YYNGEE. Trimming stripped 1 base from V and 2 bases from J, with 20 bases between. CDR3 length: 18 amino acids.

This clonotype was seen a few times. The rearrangement joins TRBV7-6 to TRBJ1-1; D might be TRBD1 (5 bases). The CDR3 consists of 14 residues. Germline V lookup: CDR1 SGHVS, CDR2 FNYEAQ. Trimming stripped 4 bases from V and 0 bases from J, with 9 bases between. CDR3 amino acids: CASSSIRVNTEAFF. CDR3 nucleotides: TGTGCCAGCAGCTCCATCAGGGTGAACACTGAAGCTTTCTTT. The full variable domain, with the rest looked up from reference TRBV7-6 and TRBJ1-1, is GAGVSQSPRYKVTKRGQDVALRCDPISGHVSLYWYRQALGQGPEFLTYFNYEAQQDKSGLPNDRFSAERPEGSISTLTIQRTEQRDSAMYRCASSSIRVNTEAFFGQGTRLTVV.

The chain employs TRBV2 and TRBJ1-6, with a tentative D call TRBD1 (5 bases). Germline V lookup: CDR1 SNHLY, CDR2 FYNNEI. This CDR3 has 15 residues. The ends were cut back, 7 bases at V and 7 bases at J, with 17 bases in the middle. CDR3 in amino acids: CASKGKQGDNSPLHF. DNA of the CDR3: TGTGCCAGCAAGGGCAAGCAGGGAGACAATTCACCCCTCCACTTT. Variable domain in full (rest from reference TRBV2 and TRBJ1-6): EPEVTQTPSHQVTQMGQEVILRCVPISNHLYFYWYRQILGQKVEFLVSFYNNEISEKSEIFDDQFSVERPDGSNFTLKIRSTKLEDSAMYFCASKGKQGDNSPLHFGNGTRLTVT.

CDR3 sequence: CASSLVLADTGELFF. The DNA of the CDR3 is TGTGCCAGCAGCTTGGTACTAGCGGACACCGGGGAGCTGTTTTTT. This chain links TRBV11-3 with TRBJ2-2; TRBD2 agrees at 8 bases. V was pared by 3 bases and J by 3 bases, with 3 bases of the junction left unmatched. The CDR3 is 15 amino acids. Germline V gives CDR1 SGHNT, CDR2 YENEEA.

This clonotype has a handful of counts. CDR3 DNA: TGTGCCAGCAGTGTAAGGCAATCCGGGGCCAACGTCCTGACTTTC. Translation gives CASSVRQSGANVLTF. The chain employs TRBV6-1 and TRBJ2-6; D uncertain. Trimming left V 4 bases short and J 4 bases short, with 11 bases between. The germline V gene encodes CDR1 MNHNS and CDR2 SASEGT. CDR3 length: 15 residues.

The genes are TRBV9 and TRBJ1-1, with a tentative D call TRBD1 (5 bases). The CDR3 has 10 amino acids. Germline V gene sequence: CDR1 SGDLS, CDR2 YYNGEE. Trimming cost V 7 bases and J 7 bases, with 8 bases left between them. CDR3 residues: CASGAGEAFF. Written as DNA, the CDR3 is TGTGCCAGCGGGGCAGGTGAAGCTTTCTTT.

The chain joins TRBV18 to TRBJ2-7, with D unclear. Germline V lookup: CDR1 KGHSH, CDR2 LQKENI. There are 13 residues in the CDR3. V shed 2 bases and J shed 0 bases, with 5 bases lying between them. CDR3 nucleotides: TGTGCCAGCTCACCAGCTCCCTCCTACGAGCAGTACGTC. It encodes CASSPAPSYEQYV.

The chain links TRBV20-1 to TRBJ2-7; weak D call: TRBD1 (6 bases). V shed 3 bases and J shed 6 bases, with 12 bases lying between them. The V gene's germline CDR1 is DFQATT and CDR2 SNEGSKA (reference sequence). This CDR3 is built from 12 residues. The CDR3 is CSARGTGIEQYF. CDR3 nucleotides: TGCAGTGCTAGGGGCACAGGGATCGAGCAGTACTTC.

Only a few counts were recorded for this clonotype. The chain combines TRBV4-2 with TRBJ2-4; D call uncertain. The CDR3 runs to 13 residues. Deletions cut 4 bases from V and 6 bases from J, with 10 bases between. The germline gives CDR1 LGHNA, CDR2 YNFKEQ. The CDR3 DNA is TGTGCCAGCAGCCGAGAGGCACGAAACATTCAGTACTTC. Amino acid sequence: CASSREARNIQYF.

The rearrangement uses TRBV10-3 and TRBJ2-7, with TRBD1 matching 9 bases. The V gene end was trimmed by 6 bases and the J gene end by 1 base; junction bases not matched to a gene: 1. This CDR3 has 13 residues. The V gene's germline CDR1 is ENHRY and CDR2 SYGVKD. CDR3 loop: CAIRGTGSYEQYV. In DNA, the CDR3 is TGTGCCATCAGGGGGACAGGGTCCTACGAGCAGTACGTC.

In this sample, this clonotype turned up a few times. This chain links TRBV5-5 with TRBJ1-4; D is unclear. This CDR3 contains 14 residues. V lost 4 bases to trimming and J lost 6 bases, with 13 bases between them. Germline V CDR1 and CDR2: SGHKS, YYEKEE (reference sequence). This CDR3 is CASSAYMGDEKLFF. The CDR3 DNA sequence: TGTGCCAGCAGCGCCTACATGGGAGATGAAAAACTGTTTTTT.

With respect to this clonotype: One end of the junction is discordant with germline, which a read error may explain. The chain couples TRBV5-1 to TRBJ1-3, with 10 bases aligning to TRBD1. CDR3 length equals 14 residues. Germline V CDR1 and CDR2: SGHRS, YFSETQ. The CDR3 DNA reads as TGCGCCCGCAGCCTGTGGGACAGGGGAAAGAGCATATATTTT. Amino acid sequence: CARSLWDRGKSIYF.

CDR3 region: CASSQGQGGILAEAFF. The DNA for the CDR3 is TGTGCCAGCAGCCAGGGACAGGGGGGAATCCTCGCTGAAGCTTTCTTT. The chain is built from TRBV5-4 and TRBJ1-1, with TRBD1 matching 11 bases. Trimming at V came to 4 bases and at J to 6 bases, leaving 11 bases not matched to a gene. The CDR3 is 16 residues long. Per germline, CDR1 SGHNT and CDR2 YYREEE (reference sequence).

This clonotype was observed many times. The V and J genes are TRBV5-1 and TRBJ1-1, with a tentative D call TRBD1 (5 bases). CDR1 SGHRS and CDR2 YFSETQ come from the germline V gene. The CDR3 runs to 14 residues. Between the trimmed V and J ends, which lost 0 bases and 13 bases, there was a span of 19 bases. CDR3 DNA: TGCGCCAGCAGCTTGGGCATGGCAGGGTCCTGGGGTTTCTTT. This sequence encodes CASSLGMAGSWGFF.

The sample holds a few counts of this clonotype. The chain employs TRBV24-1 and TRBJ2-3; the D gene is possibly TRBD2 (6 bases). The CDR3 totals 17 residues. V was trimmed by 3 bases and J by 0 bases, leaving 15 bases between them. Germline V lookup: CDR1 KGHDR, CDR2 SFDVKD. In DNA form, the CDR3 reads TGTGCCACCAGTGATCCGCTGGCGGGACCTAGCACAGATACGCAGTATTTT. This codes for CATSDPLAGPSTDTQYF.

The chain uses TRBV6-2 or TRBV6-3 and TRBJ1-1; D may be TRBD1 (6 bases). The CDR3 loop spans 14 amino acids. Trimming shortened V by 5 bases and J by 4 bases, and 14 bases separated the two germline ends. Germline-derived CDR1 and CDR2 are MNHEY and SVGEGT. CDR3 DNA: TGTGCCAGCAGTCCGACAGGAATCCTCACTGAAGCTTTCTTT. Translating gives CASSPTGILTEAFF.

This clonotype appeared a few times. The J gene is TRBJ1-1, the V gene TRBV7-2; D gene uncertain. This CDR3 spans 14 amino acids. Trimming pared 3 bases from V and 0 bases from J, leaving 8 bases between. Germline lookup yields CDR1 SGHTA and CDR2 FQGNSA. CDR3 loop: CASSLYTMNTEAFF. DNA of the CDR3: TGTGCCAGCAGCTTGTACACTATGAACACTGAAGCTTTCTTT.

The chain carries TRBV7-3 and TRBJ2-5; a possible D gene is TRBD2 (5 bases). CDR3 length: 15 amino acids. The V gene lost 2 bases and the J gene lost 4 bases, with 14 bases spanning the gap. In germline, CDR1 is SGHTA, CDR2 FQGTGA. The CDR3 here is CASSLDGLEGETQYF. Written as DNA, the CDR3 is TGTGCCAGCAGCTTAGATGGACTTGAGGGAGAGACCCAGTACTTC.

This clonotype was counted at least ten times. The chain uses TRBV6-1 and TRBJ2-2; maybe TRBD1 (5 bases). The CDR3 loop spans 14 amino acids. Deletions cut 11 bases from V and 5 bases from J, with 18 bases between. Per the germline V gene, CDR1 is MNHNS and CDR2 is SASEGT. CDR3 sequence reads: CASLGWGRTGELFF. DNA for the CDR3: TGTGCCTCCCTAGGATGGGGCAGAACCGGGGAGCTGTTTTTT.

This clonotype was seen at least ten times. The chain couples TRBV5-4 to TRBJ2-1; D may be TRBD2 (5 bases). The CDR3 spans 13 residues. Deletions cut 4 bases from V and 6 bases from J, with 11 bases between. Per the germline V gene, CDR1 is SGHNT and CDR2 is YYREEE (reference sequence). The CDR3 here is CASSLDYSNEQFF. The CDR3 DNA reads as TGTGCCAGCAGCCTAGACTACTCCAATGAGCAGTTCTTC. Using reference TRBV5-4 and TRBJ2-1 for the parts outside the CDR3, the full variable domain is ETGVTQSPTHLIKTRGQQVTLRCSSQSGHNTVSWYQQALGQGPQFIFQYYREEENGRGNFPPRFSGLQFPNYSSELNVNALELDDSALYLCASSLDYSNEQFFGPGTRLTVL.

This clonotype was seen at least ten times. The rearrangement uses TRBV6-1 and TRBJ1-4, with 8 bases that match TRBD1. CDR1 and CDR2 (germline): MNHNS, SASEGT. The CDR3 spans 13 residues. V trimming: 9 bases; J trimming: 9 bases; junction bases outside the gene matches: 9. CDR3 protein: CASRGTGVQKLFF. The CDR3 region has the DNA TGTGCCAGTCGGGGGACAGGTGTACAAAAACTGTTTTTT.

The V and J genes are TRBV5-4 and TRBJ2-4; 7 bases match TRBD2. CDR1 is SGHNT, CDR2 YYREEE, per germline (reference sequence). J gave up 6 bases and V 1 base, and 4 bases lay outside the gene matches. The CDR3 extends over 14 amino acids. CDR3 amino acids: CASSLLGGGNIQYF. In DNA, the CDR3 is TGTGCCAGCAGCTTGCTTGGGGGGGGAAACATTCAGTACTTC. The whole variable domain, remainder taken from reference TRBV5-4 and TRBJ2-4, is ETGVTQSPTHLIKTRGQQVTLRCSSQSGHNTVSWYQQALGQGPQFIFQYYREEENGRGNFPPRFSGLQFPNYSSELNVNALELDDSALYLCASSLLGGGNIQYFGAGTRLSVL.

The J gene is TRBJ1-3, the V gene TRBV20-1, with TRBD1 as a possible D gene (6 bases). The CDR3 sequence is 16 residues long. The V end was cut by 0 bases, the J end by 4 bases, with 16 bases between. CDR1 DFQATT and CDR2 SNEGSKA come from the germline V gene (reference sequence). CDR3 bases: TGCAGTGCTAGAGAAGTGGACTCAGGGGAAGGAAACACCATATATTTT. It encodes CSAREVDSGEGNTIYF.

The rearrangement joins TRBV15 to TRBJ2-1; D possibly matches TRBD1 or TRBD2 (5 bases each). Germline V gene sequence: CDR1 LNHNV, CDR2 YYDKDF (reference sequence). Trimming took off 8 bases at V and 9 bases at J, with 23 bases between the two ends. The CDR3 loop spans 15 amino acids. CDR3 region: CATRSRGQGGSEQFF. CDR3 sequence (DNA): TGTGCCACCCGGTCTAGGGGCCAAGGAGGTAGTGAGCAGTTCTTC.

The chain combines TRBV13 with TRBJ2-3, with D uncertain. V lost 5 bases and J lost 0, with 9 bases in between. The CDR3 spans 14 residues. Germline loops: CDR1 PRHDT, CDR2 FYEKMQ (reference sequence). The CDR3 sequence: CASSLPSSTDTQYF. DNA of the CDR3: TGTGCCAGCAGCCTCCCCTCTAGCACAGATACGCAGTATTTT.

This clonotype was counted ten times or more. The V call is TRBV2, the J call TRBJ1-1; unclear D gene. There are 13 residues in the CDR3. V lost 7 bases and J lost 0, with 9 bases in between. The germline V gene has CDR1 SNHLY and CDR2 FYNNEI. The CDR3 DNA sequence: TGTGCCAGCATATGGGAGCTGAACACTGAAGCTTTCTTT. Translating it yields CASIWELNTEAFF.